These 5 T cell receptor beta chains share one sample of origin, sequenced in a study of blood T cell repertoires in COVID-19. Repertoires were generated with immunoSEQ multiplex PCR, while TCRdb's copy carries only in-frame clones and drops some. The data show 30,000 to 40,000 clones, roughly 85% seen once. Input material: peripheral blood. The source is a human donor in a cohort sampled during active COVID-19.

The rearrangement links TRBV25-1 to TRBJ1-4; TRBD1 matches 7 bases. J gave up 7 bases and V 5 bases, and 7 bases lay outside the gene matches. Germline lookup yields CDR1 MGHDK and CDR2 SYGVNS. The CDR3 extends over 14 amino acids. The CDR3 region has the DNA TGTGCCAGCAGTAGCCAGGGGGTTCGTGAAAAACTGTTTTTT. This encodes CASSSQGVREKLFF.

The chain is built from TRBV18 and TRBJ1-2, with D perhaps matching TRBD1 (5 bases). Germline V gene sequence: CDR1 KGHSH, CDR2 LQKENI. CDR3 length: 15 amino acids. V lost 2 bases and J lost 4, with 14 bases in between. For the CDR3, the DNA is TGTGCCAGCTCACCAAGTGGGGGAGGGACCTATGGCTACACCTTC. This translates into CASSPSGGGTYGYTF.

CDR3 coding DNA: TGTGCCAGCAGCACAGGAGTTGGAAACACCATATATTTT. Amino acid sequence: CASSTGVGNTIYF. The chain recombines TRBV5-4 with TRBJ1-3; D perhaps matches TRBD1 (5 bases). V lost 4 bases and J lost 3, with 8 bases in between. The V gene's germline CDR1 is SGHNT and CDR2 YYREEE (reference sequence). The CDR3 covers 13 residues.

The chain recombines TRBV5-4 with TRBJ2-1, with 7 bases matching TRBD2. Germline assignment: CDR1 SGHNT and CDR2 YYREEE (reference sequence). V lost 3 bases and J lost 2; bases outside the gene matches: 8. This CDR3 region has 16 residues. In nucleotides, the CDR3 is TGTGCCAGCAGCTCTAGGACGGGAGGACCCTACAATGAGCAGTTCTTC. Its protein is CASSSRTGGPYNEQFF.

The chain couples TRBV6-2 or TRBV6-3 to TRBJ2-1; the D gene is possibly TRBD2 (6 bases). This CDR3 has 17 residues. V gave up 2 bases and J gave up 6 bases, with 20 bases separating them. Per the germline V gene, CDR1 is MNHEY and CDR2 is SVGEGT. CDR3 sequence reads: CASSYPPHSSGPNEQFF. Here the CDR3 DNA reads TGTGCCAGCAGTTACCCGCCTCATAGTAGCGGCCCCAATGAGCAGTTCTTC.